This T cell receptor beta chain was sequenced for a study of shared clonotypes between healthy human individuals (dated by TCRdb to 2018 to 2020). Concerning the study at large: Three men and a couple of women, aged 18 to 49 years, made up the cohort. Between about 0.9 and 9 billion PBMCs per donor were obtained by leukapheresis. For each donor, CD4 naive and CD4 memory were each given three plates, CD8 naive was given two plates, and CD8 memory was given one plate. Different laboratories and diverse techniques were used to prepare libraries and sequence TCR repertoires, to increase sequencing depth and limit assay-specific biases. To estimate repertoire size and how much clonotypes are shared between individuals, the study performed deep sequencing of blood TCR repertoires from a few healthy adults.

Broad study findings and their caveats: Across four donors, roughly 5.4% of naive CD4, roughly 3.5% of naive CD8, under 2.5% of memory CD4, and under 0.45% of memory CD8 clonotypes were shared. Naive subsets generally had larger estimated clonotype richness than memory subsets did. Pairwise subsampling led to the expectation that sequencing depth would affect the degree of clonotype sharing among donors. Clonotypes shared by all four sorted-subset donors showed higher generation probabilities than non-shared clonotypes. Because the study included a small number of donors, the genetic and exposure-history diversity represented was limited. Only blood was sampled, and tissue TCR repertoires likely differ from those in blood. Incomplete sequencing was indicated by rarefaction of sorted-subset datasets, despite the large sequencing depth.

Using the deep immunoSEQ assay, multiplex PCR amplified TCR CDR3 regions from genomic DNA. Extracted genomic DNA from each cell subset was distributed evenly across all wells of several immunoSEQ 96-well plates, and each plate was treated as a replicate. For sorted subsets, 200 to 250 ng genomic DNA, equal to about 30,000 T cell genomes, was loaded into each replicate PCR. Purified libraries were quantified with a Qubit 3.0 fluorometer, sized on a Bioanalyzer 2100, and re-quantified with the KAPA Library Quantification kit. Each immunoSEQ 96-well plate was sequenced on its own single-read 150-cycle Illumina NextSeq 550 flow cell. From the authors' description of their analysis: Because the immunoSEQ output held only junctional sequences and lacked quality scores, the filtering could not match the filtering applied to full-length reads. To assign V/J genes and CDR3, sequences were annotated using PyIR, a Python wrapper for IgBLAST v1.9, with IMGT germline references. Reads with weak V/J assignments (E-value above 1e-6), missing CDR3, stop codons, out-of-frame junctions, or ambiguous translated residues were removed. V3J clonotypes were defined by identical inferred V gene, J gene, and CDR3 amino acid sequence. Percentage overlap between repertoires was computed as shared unique clonotypes divided by the size of the smaller repertoire. Three approaches were used to assess repertoire richness: RTK rarefaction, the Chao1 estimator, and Recon v2.1 estimates of unobserved clonotypes. Generation probabilities were computed with OLGA for all TCRbeta clonotypes obtained by the gDNA method from several donors. TCRdb stores this immuneACCESS table with in-frame sequences only. Part of the clones is absent; in the studies checked, under half of the shortfall reflects unresolved V genes, and no reason is known for the rest. The DNA gave D and trimming, while V, J and clone size come from that table. The sample has around 1.1 million clones on record, 77% of them singletons. 0.7% to 0.95% of the sample is in the top ten clones.

Donors were healthy HIV-negative adults with no recently reported acute infections or vaccinations. Every donor was a Caucasian adult living in Nashville, Tennessee, USA. CD4+ T cells were enriched through magnetic negative selection, after which naive cells were positively selected on CD45RA and the remaining negative fraction served as the memory subset. Blood was obtained by leukapheresis, after which PBMCs were separated by Ficoll-Histopaque density gradient centrifugation and cryopreserved in liquid nitrogen vapor phase. Analytical flow cytometry was used to check the purity and quantity of each magnetically sorted T cell population. Genomic DNA was isolated from every sorted fraction and measured by UV absorbance on a Nanodrop 2000c. Measured from the cysteine to the phenylalanine, the CDR3 is 13 residues long. Only the CDR3 portion is preserved as DNA: 39 bases, with reading frame beginning at the first base. CDR1 and CDR2 were assigned from the germline V gene as SQVTM and ANQGSEA. Trimming costs V 4 bases and J 5 bases, and their ends lie 14 bases apart.

This clone has just a few counts. It has no known antigen specificity. No much larger clone exists at a distance of one base, and base qualities are not known. Sequenced input: memory CD4+ T cells from PBMCs. What the cell subset or site label conveys for this sample: CD45RA-negative fraction. The V gene is TRBV29-1 and the J gene is TRBJ1-1, with no reliable assignment of the D segment. This sequence was found in a man aged 18 to 30 in good health. Some clones in this sample may be carry-over from other donors' samples. CDR3 reads: CSVGLIYATEAFF. The DNA sequence is as follows: TGCAGCGTTGGGCTCATATACGCAACTGAAGCTTTCTTT.